This T cell receptor beta chain was documented in a study of blood T cell repertoires in COVID-19. At the level of the study: Acute-phase and convalescent COVID-19 samples originated in the United States, Italy and Spain. PBMCs, B-cell-depleted T cells, or T cells provided the cDNA or gDNA that made up the material.

Followed longitudinally, the Seattle patients had been enrolled during active infection. Authors' methods: From reference gene primer amplification, estimates of nucleated cell counts were derived. Clones were read by immunoSEQ multiplex PCR, and TCRdb kept only the in-frame ones, dropping some. V, J and clone size are taken as reported in that table, and D and trimming were inferred from the DNA itself. This table holds approximately 70,000 clones, about 85% found once. This CDR3 region has 14 residues. From germline, CDR1 is MNHEY and CDR2 SMNVEV (reference sequence). J was trimmed by 3 bases and V by 5 bases; bases with no gene match: 7.

The material sequenced was peripheral blood. This sequence originates from a woman between 45 and 65 years old with COVID-19, enrolled during active disease. This chain joins TRBV27 and TRBJ2-7, with 7 bases lining up with TRBD2. CDR3 protein: CASSRQAGFYEQYF. CDR3 in DNA: TGTGCCAGCAGTCGGCAAGCGGGGTTCTACGAGCAGTACTTC.